This T cell receptor beta chain was identified during a study of cytomegalovirus exposure and HLA in healthy donors. Broader study findings: The study listed about 150 cytomegalovirus-associated TCR beta chains. A later analysis showed HLA-associated TCR beta chains outstripping equally common others in clonal expansion.

Turning to this clone: Its specificity is unknown.

This CDR3 region has 15 residues. V was clipped by 4 bases and J by 1 base, with 14 bases between them. Germline lookup yields CDR1 SGHRS and CDR2 YFSETQ. The PCR had 60 Vbeta and 13 Jbeta primers. Clones were read by immunoSEQ multiplex PCR, and TCRdb kept only the in-frame ones, dropping some. The top ten hold around 7% of the sample, which has under 150,000 clones, over 70% seen once. The receptor comes from a middle-aged woman in good health and CMV-seropositive. Material: PBMCs. The genes are TRBV5-1 and TRBJ1-1; D might be TRBD1 (6 bases). The CDR3 sequence is CASSPPTGTNTEAFF. The DNA for the CDR3 is TGCGCCAGCAGCCCACCGACAGGAACGAACACTGAAGCTTTCTTT.